This TCR beta chain was captured by sequencing in a study of T-cell reconstitution after alpha-beta-depleted transplantation in children (dated by TCRdb to about 2016). Some background on the complete study: T-cell immune reconstitution after TCRalphabeta/CD19-depleted allogeneic hematopoietic cell transplantation in children was quantitatively tracked in the study by means of TCR repertoire profiling.

V is trimmed back by 1 base and J by 13 bases, and the junction contains 4 bases that no gene match accounts for. The CDR3, cysteine through phenylalanine, is 13 amino acids long. CDR3 DNA is the only sequence kept; it has 39 bases, read in frame from the first base. Per the germline V gene, SGHTA is the CDR1 and FQGNSA is the CDR2. This specimen's treatment or condition label, per the study, means: allogeneic hematopoietic cell transplantation with graft depleted of TCRalphabeta T cells and CD19 B cells. The children who served as transplant recipients had been given grafts of TCRalphabeta/CD19-depleted allogeneic hematopoietic cells. The method behind the library was PCR. The sequencer listed for this sample is Illumina HiSeq 2500. TCR libraries were prepared with molecular barcoding, using unique molecular identifiers to normalize TCRbeta repertoire quantification. The public reads were reprocessed in TCRdb via fastp at Q25 and MiXCR, keeping in-frame beta chains. When rows share a CDR3 protein, they turn into one entry using the most common DNA and genes. In all, the sample holds approximately 270,000 distinct CDR3 sequences, and about 24% of those were seen once. The ten largest clones add up to about 5% of the sample.

Here is what the overall study found, with its caveats: In some patients, the high TCRbeta diversity seen at day 60 was put down to recipient T cells and intrathymic progenitors that had survived conditioning. The apparently early recovery of alphabetaT-cell counts about two months after transplant reportedly depended on only several hundred rapidly expanded clones that came from non-depleted graft cells. Over the following months the frequencies of hyperexpanded clones went down, and after one year T-cell counts and TCRbeta diversity were mostly credited to newly produced T cells.

Note on this clonotype: The antigen it recognizes is unknown. No base quality information exists; no much larger clone differs at one position.

Here the chain combines TRBV7-2 and TRBJ2-3, with TRBD1 identical over 11 junction bases. This sample comprised PBMCs, mostly from graft donor cells, obtained 360 days after TCRalphabeta/CD19-depleted stem cell transplant. The source of this sequence is a female patient aged 2 to 10 who had a stem cell transplant for congenital amegakaryocytic thrombocytopenia, so the T cells may come from the graft donor. The CDR3 here reads CASSLVPGQGEYF. Here is the DNA: TGTGCCAGCAGCTTAGTTCCGGGACAGGGGGAGTATTTT.